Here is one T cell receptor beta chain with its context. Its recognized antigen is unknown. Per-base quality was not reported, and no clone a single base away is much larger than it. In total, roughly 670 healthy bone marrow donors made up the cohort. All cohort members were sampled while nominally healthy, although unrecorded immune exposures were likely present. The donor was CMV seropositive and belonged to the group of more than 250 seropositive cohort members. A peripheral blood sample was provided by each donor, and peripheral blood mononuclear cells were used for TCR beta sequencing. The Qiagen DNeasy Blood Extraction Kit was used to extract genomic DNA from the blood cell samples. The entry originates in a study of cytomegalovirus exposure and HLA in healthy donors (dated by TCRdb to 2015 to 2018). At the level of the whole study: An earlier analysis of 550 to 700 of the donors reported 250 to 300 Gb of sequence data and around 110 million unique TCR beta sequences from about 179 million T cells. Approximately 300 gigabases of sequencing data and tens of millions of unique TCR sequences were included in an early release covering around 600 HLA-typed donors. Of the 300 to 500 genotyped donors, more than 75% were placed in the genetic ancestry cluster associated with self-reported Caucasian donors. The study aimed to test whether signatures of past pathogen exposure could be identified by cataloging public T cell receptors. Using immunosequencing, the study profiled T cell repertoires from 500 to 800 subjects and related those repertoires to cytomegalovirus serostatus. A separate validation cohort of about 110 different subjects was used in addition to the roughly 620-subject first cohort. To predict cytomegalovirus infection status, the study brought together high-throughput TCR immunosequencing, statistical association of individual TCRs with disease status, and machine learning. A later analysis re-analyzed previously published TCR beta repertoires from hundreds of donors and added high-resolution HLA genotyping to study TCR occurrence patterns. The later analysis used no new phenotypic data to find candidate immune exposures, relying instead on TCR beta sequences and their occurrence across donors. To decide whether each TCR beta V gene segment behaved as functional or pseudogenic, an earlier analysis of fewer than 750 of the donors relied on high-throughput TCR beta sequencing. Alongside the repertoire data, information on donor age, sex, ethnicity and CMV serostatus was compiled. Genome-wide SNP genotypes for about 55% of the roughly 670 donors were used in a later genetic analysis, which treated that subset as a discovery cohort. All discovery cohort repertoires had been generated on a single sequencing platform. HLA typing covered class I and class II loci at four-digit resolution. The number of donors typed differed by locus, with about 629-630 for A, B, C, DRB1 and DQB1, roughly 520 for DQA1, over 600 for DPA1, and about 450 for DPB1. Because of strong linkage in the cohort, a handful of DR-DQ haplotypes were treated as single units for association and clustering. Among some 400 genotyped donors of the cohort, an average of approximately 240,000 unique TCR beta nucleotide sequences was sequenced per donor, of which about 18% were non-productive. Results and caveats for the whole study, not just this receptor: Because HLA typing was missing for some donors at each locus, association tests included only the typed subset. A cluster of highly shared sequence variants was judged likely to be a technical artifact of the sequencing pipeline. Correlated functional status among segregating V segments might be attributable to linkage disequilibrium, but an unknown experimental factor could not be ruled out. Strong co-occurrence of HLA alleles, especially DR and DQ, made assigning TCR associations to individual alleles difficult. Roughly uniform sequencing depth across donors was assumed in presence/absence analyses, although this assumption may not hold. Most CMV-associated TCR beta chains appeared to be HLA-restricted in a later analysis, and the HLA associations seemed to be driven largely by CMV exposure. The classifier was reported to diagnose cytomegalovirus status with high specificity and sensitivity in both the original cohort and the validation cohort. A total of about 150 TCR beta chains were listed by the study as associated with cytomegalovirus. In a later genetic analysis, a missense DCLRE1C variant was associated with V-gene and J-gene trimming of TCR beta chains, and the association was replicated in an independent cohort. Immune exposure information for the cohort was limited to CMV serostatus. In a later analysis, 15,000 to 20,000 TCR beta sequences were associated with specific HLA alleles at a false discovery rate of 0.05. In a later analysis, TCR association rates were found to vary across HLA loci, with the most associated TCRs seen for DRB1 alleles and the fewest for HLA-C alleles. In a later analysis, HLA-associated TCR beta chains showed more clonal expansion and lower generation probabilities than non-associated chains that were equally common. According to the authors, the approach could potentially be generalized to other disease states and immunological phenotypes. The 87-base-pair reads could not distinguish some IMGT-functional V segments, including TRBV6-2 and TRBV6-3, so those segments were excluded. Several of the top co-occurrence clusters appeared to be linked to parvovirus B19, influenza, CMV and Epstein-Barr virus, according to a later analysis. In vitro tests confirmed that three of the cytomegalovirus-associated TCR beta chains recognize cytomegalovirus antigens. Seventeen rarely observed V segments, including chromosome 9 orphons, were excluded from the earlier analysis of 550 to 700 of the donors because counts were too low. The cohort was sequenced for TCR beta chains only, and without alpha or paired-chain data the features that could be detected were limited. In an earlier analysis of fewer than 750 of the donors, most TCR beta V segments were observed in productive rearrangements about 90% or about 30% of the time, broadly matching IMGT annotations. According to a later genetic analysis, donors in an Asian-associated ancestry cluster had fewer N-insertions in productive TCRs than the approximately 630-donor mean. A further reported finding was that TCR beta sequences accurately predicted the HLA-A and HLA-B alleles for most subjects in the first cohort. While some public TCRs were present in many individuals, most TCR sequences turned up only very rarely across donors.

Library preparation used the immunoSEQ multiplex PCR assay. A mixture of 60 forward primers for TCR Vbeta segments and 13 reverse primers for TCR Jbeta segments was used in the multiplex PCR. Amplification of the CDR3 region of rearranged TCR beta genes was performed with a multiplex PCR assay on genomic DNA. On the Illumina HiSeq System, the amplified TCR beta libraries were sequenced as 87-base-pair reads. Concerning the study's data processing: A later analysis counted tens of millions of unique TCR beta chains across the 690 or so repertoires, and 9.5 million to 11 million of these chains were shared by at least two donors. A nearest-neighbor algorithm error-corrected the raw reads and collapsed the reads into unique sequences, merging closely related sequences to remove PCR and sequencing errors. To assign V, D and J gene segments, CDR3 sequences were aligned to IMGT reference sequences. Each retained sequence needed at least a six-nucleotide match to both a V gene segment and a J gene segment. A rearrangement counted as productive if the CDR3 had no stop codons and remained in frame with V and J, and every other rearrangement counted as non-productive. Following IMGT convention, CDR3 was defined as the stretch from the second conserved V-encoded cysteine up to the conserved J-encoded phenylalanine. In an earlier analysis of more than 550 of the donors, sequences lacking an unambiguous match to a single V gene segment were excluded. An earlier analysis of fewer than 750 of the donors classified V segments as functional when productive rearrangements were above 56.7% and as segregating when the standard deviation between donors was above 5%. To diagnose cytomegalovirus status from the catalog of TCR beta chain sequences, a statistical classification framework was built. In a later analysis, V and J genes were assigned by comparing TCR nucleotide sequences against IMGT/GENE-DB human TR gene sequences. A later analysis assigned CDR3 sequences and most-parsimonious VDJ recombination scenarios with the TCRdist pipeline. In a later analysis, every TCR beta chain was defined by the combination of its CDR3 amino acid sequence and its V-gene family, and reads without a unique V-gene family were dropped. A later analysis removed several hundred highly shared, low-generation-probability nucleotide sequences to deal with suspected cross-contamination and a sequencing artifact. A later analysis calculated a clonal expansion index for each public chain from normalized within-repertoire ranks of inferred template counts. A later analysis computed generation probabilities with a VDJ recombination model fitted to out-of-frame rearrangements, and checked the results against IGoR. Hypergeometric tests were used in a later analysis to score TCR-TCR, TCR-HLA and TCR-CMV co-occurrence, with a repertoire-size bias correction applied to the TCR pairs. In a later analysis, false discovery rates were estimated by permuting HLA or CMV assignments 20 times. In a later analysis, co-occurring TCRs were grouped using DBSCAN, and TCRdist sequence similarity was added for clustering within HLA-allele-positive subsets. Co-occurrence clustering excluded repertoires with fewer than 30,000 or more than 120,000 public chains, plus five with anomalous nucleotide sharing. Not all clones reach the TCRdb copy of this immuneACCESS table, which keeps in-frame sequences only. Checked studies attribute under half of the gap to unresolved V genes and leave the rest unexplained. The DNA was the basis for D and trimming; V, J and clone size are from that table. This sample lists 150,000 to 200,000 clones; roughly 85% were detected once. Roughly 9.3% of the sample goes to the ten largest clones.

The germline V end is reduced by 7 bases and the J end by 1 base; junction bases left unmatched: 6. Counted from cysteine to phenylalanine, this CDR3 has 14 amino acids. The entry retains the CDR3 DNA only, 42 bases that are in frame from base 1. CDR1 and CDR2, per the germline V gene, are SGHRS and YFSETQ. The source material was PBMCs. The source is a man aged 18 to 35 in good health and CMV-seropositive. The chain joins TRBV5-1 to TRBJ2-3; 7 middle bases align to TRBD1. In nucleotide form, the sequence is TGCGCCAGCGATATTGACAGGGGCACAGATACGCAGTATTTT. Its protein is CASDIDRGTDTQYF.